There are a few counts of the clone carrying this TCR beta chain. Its specificity is not known. Germline and junction disagree at one end, which may indicate a read error. RNA was extracted from bulk tissue without any cell sorting. Distant lung tissue was collected more than 3 cm away from the tumor edge. This specimen belongs to a study of tumor and adjacent non-tumor tissue in lung cancer. Study context: Patients comprised some eleven adenocarcinoma, a couple of squamous cell carcinoma and 1 small cell lung cancer. Samples averaged roughly 4.3 million productive TCRbeta reads each.

Three rounds of nested PCR, following a modified ARM-PCR protocol, produced the TCRbeta library. TCRdb itself ran the multiplex PCR reads through MiXCR, one entry per CDR3 protein. Of roughly 75,000 distinct CDR3 sequences in the sample, roughly 80% were seen once. CDR3 size: 14 residues. CDR1 and CDR2 from the germline V gene are MNHEY and SVGEGT. General study results and limits: Shorter survival was associated with higher TCR diversity in tumors. Compared with tumor, normal lung showed significantly lower TCR diversity.

J is TRBJ2-2 and V is TRBV6-2 or TRBV6-3; TRBD2 might be the D (5 bases). Input material: distant non-tumor lung tissue. This receptor was obtained from a man aged 60 to 75 with non-small cell lung cancer. The CDR3 spells CTSSYSSIPGELFF. Written as DNA, the CDR3 is TGTACCAGCAGTTACTCGAGTATACCCGGGGAATTGTTTTTT.